This T cell receptor (beta chain) came from a study of a mutant IDH1 vaccine in newly diagnosed glioma (dated by TCRdb to the early 2020s). Study-level background: Vaccination was initiated 4-6 weeks after radiotherapy alone, or concurrently with temozolomide cycles in the chemotherapy-containing groups. The week-35 safety follow-up took place at visit V12, and the week-47 end of study took place at visit V13. For exploratory analyses, 25 to 30 treated patients had longitudinal TCRB deep sequencing done wherever samples were available. Prior to enrollment, patients had been given standard therapy consisting of radiotherapy alone, temozolomide alone, or radiochemotherapy with temozolomide, with the combination given to most patients. Of the approximately 30 treated patients, approximately 60% were male and around 40% were female, and the mean age was 40.4 years. Peripheral blood samples were drawn at six visits, namely V03 (baseline), V05, V07, V10, V12 and V13. Study-wide findings and limitations: Immune responses induced by the vaccine were seen in 93.3% of patients across multiple MHC alleles. Selection of PBMC samples for TCRB deep sequencing was based on availability. The authors noted that analyses of patient blood samples could not be reproduced because of sample limitations. Pseudoprogression seemed to be unrelated to changes in the top peripheral T cell clonotypes found by TCRB sequencing.

Points on this clone: The specificity of this receptor is unknown. Qualities for individual bases were not recorded, and no much larger clone is one base off.

The sample's time point label, in plain terms: week 47, end of study. A 20-mer mutant IDH1 peptide at 300 micrograms in Montanide made up each vaccine dose, which was injected subcutaneously together with topical imiquimod. Patients received eight vaccinations in weeks 1, 3, 5, 7, 11, 15, 19 and 23, corresponding to visits V03 through V10. Newly diagnosed WHO grade 3 or 4 IDH1-mutant astrocytomas showing loss of nuclear ATRX were present in the donors. The samples were drawn from NOA16, a multicentre, single-arm, open-label phase I trial in Germany that tested a mutant IDH1 peptide vaccine in humans for the first time. Genomic DNA for TCRB sequencing was extracted from EDTA blood using the DNeasy Blood and Tissue Kit. The receptor library was made with the immunoSEQ multiplex PCR assay. Rearranged TCR beta chain sequences were amplified using the hsTCRB Kit according to the manufacturer's protocol. Sequencing of TCRB libraries was carried out on an Illumina MiSeq. The original pipeline was this. The proprietary platform of the kit vendor was used for demultiplexing, trimming and gene mapping. Sourced from immuneACCESS, this table was stored by TCRdb with only in-frame sequences that have V and J called. A share of the clones is absent; for the studies checked, an unresolved V gene accounts for under half, and the remainder has no known explanation. V, J and clone size are taken as reported in that table, and D and trimming were inferred from the DNA itself. The sample records 31,000 or so clones, more than 65% of which are singletons. Approximately 28% of the sample is taken by the ten largest.

Trimming removed 6 bases from V and 1 base from J, leaving 12 bases between the germline ends. CDR1 MNHNY and CDR2 SVGAGI were looked up in the germline V gene (reference sequence). The CDR3 starts with the cysteine, ends with the phenylalanine, and has 14 residues. Only the CDR3 DNA stays, 42 bases, in frame from base 1. The receptor was isolated from a man aged 30 to 45 with glioma. The sample here was PBMCs, taken from a glioma patient whose treatment included an IDH1 peptide vaccine. The rearrangement joined TRBV6-6 to TRBJ2-5; TRBD1 is a weak D gene call, 6 bases matching. DNA sequence: TGTGCCAGCAGCCCAGGACAGAGCCAAGAGACCCAGTACTTC. Its product reads: CASSPGQSQETQYF.